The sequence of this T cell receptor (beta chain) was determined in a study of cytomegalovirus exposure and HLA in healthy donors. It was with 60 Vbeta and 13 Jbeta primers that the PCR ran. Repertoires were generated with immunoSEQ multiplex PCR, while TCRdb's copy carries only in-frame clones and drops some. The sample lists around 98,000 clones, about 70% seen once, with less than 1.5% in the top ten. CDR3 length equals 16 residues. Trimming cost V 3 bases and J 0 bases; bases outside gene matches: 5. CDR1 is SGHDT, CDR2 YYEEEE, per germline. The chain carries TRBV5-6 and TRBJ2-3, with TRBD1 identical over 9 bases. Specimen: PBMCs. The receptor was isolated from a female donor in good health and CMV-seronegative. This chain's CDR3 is CASSSTGGPSTDTQYF. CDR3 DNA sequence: TGTGCCAGCAGCTCTACAGGGGGCCCTAGCACAGATACGCAGTATTTT.